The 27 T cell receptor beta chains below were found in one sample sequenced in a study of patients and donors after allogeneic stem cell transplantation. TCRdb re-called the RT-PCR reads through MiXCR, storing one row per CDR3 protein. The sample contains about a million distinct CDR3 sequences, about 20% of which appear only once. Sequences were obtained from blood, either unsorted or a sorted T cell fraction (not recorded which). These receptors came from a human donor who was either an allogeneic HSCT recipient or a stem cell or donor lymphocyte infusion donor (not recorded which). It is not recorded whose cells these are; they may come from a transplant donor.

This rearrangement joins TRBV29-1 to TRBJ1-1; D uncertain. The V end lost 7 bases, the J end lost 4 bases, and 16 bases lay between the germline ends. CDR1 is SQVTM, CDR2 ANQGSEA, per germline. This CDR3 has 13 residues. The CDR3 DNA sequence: TGCAGCGGGACCCCCCGGGTCCCCACTGAAGCTTTCTTT. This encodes CSGTPRVPTEAFF.

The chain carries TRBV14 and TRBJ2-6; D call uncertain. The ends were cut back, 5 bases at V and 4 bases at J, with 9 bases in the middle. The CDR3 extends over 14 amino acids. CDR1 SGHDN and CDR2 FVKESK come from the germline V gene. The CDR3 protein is CASSRIGGANVLTF. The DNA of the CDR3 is TGTGCCAGCAGCAGAATTGGAGGGGCCAACGTCCTGACTTTC. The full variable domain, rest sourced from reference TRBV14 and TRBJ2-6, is EAGVTQFPSHSVIEKGQTVTLRCDPISGHDNLYWYRRVMGKEIKFLLHFVKESKQDESGMPNNRFLAERTGGTYSTLKVQPAELEDSGVYFCASSRIGGANVLTFGAGSRLTVL.

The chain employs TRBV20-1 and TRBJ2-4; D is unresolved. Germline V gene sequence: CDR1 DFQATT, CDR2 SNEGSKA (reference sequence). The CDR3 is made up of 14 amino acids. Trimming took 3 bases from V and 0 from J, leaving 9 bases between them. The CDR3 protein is CSASQVLAKNIQYF. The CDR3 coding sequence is TGCAGTGCTAGCCAGGTTCTAGCCAAAAACATTCAGTACTTC.

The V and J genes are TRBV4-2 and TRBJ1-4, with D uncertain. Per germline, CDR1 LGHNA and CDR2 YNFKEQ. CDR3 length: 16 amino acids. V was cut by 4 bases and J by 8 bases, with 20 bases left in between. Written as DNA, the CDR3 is TGTGCCAGCAGCCGCAAGAGTATGTTGGGAGAAGAAAAACTGTTTTTT. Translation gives CASSRKSMLGEEKLFF.

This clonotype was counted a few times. DNA for the CDR3: TGTGCCAGCACCCCTGGGGCGCAAGAGACCCAGTACTTC. As protein: CASTPGAQETQYF. The chain has TRBV12-3 or TRBV12-4 and TRBJ2-5; D perhaps matches TRBD1 (5 bases). Trimming removed 7 bases from V and 2 bases from J, with 11 bases in between. The CDR3 length is 13 residues.

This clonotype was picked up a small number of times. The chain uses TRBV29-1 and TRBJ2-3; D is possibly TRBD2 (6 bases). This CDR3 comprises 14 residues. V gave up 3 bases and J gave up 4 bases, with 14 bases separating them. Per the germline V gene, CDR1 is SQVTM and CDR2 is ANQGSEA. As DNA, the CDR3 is TGCAGCGTTGAGGGACGGGAGATAGCAGATACGCAGTATTTT. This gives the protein CSVEGREIADTQYF.

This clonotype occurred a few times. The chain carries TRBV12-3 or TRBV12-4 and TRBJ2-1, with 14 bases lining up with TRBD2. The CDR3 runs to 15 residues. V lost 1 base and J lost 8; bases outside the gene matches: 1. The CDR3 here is CASSLEGLAGDEQFF. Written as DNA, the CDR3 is TGTGCCAGCAGTTTAGAGGGACTAGCGGGAGATGAGCAGTTCTTC.

DNA of the CDR3: TGTGCCAGCAGCCCACGACGAACAGGGGGTAGCGAGCAGTACTTC. This codes for CASSPRRTGGSEQYF. The genes are TRBV4-2 and TRBJ2-7, with 8 bases aligning to TRBD1. V lost 4 bases to trimming and J lost 6 bases; unmatched junction nucleotides: 11. Germline V lookup: CDR1 LGHNA, CDR2 YNFKEQ. The CDR3 has 15 residues.

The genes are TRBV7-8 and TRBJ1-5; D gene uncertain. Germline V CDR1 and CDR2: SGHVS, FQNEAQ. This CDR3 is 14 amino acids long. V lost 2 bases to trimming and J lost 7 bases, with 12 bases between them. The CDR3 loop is CASSLFGGEQPQHF. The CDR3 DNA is TGTGCCAGCAGCTTATTCGGAGGAGAACAGCCCCAGCATTTT.

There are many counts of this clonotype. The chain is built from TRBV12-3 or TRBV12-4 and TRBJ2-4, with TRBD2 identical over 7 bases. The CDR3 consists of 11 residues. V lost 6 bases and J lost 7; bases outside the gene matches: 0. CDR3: CASSGGNIQYF. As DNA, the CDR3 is TGTGCCAGCAGCGGGGGGAACATTCAGTACTTC.

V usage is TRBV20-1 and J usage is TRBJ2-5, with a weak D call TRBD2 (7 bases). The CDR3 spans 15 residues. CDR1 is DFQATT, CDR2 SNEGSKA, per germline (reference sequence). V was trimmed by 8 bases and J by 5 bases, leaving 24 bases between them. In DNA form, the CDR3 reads TGCAGTCCAAGCCGGTGGGGGGGGCGCGAGGAGACCCAGTACTTC. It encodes CSPSRWGGREETQYF.

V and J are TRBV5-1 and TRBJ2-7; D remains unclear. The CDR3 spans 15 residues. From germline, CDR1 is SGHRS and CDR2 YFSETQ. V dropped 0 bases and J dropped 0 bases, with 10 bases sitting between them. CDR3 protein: CASSLDTMSSYEQYF. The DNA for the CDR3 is TGCGCCAGCAGCTTGGACACTATGAGCTCCTACGAGCAGTACTTC.

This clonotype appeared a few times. The CDR3 sequence: CASITQGASEAFF. The CDR3 coding sequence is TGTGCCAGCATCACACAGGGGGCGTCTGAAGCTTTCTTT. The chain uses TRBV6-2 or TRBV6-3 and TRBJ1-1; 9 bases are a match to TRBD1. CDR3 size: 13 residues. Germline CDR1 is MNHEY and CDR2 is SVGEGT. V lost 7 bases to trimming and J lost 6 bases; unmatched junction nucleotides: 6.

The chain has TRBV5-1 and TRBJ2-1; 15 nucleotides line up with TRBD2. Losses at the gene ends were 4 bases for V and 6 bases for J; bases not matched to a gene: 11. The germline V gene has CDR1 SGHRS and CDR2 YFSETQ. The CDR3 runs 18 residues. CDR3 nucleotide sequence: TGCGCCAGCAGCCTGGGACTAGCGGGGGGCCGAGGATTCAATGAGCAGTTCTTC. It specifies CASSLGLAGGRGFNEQFF.

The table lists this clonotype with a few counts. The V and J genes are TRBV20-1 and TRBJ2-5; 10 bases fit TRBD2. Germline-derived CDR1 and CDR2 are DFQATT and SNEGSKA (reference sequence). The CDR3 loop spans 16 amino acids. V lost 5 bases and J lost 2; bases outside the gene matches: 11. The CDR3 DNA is TGCAGTGCTCTTCCCCCTAGCGGGGGACCTCAAGAGACCCAGTACTTC. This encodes CSALPPSGGPQETQYF.

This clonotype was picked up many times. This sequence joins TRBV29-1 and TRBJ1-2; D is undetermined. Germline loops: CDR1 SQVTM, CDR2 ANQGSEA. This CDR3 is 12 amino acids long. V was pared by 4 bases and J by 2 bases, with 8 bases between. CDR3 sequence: CSVGGANYGYTF. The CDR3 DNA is TGCAGCGTTGGGGGAGCGAACTATGGCTACACCTTC.

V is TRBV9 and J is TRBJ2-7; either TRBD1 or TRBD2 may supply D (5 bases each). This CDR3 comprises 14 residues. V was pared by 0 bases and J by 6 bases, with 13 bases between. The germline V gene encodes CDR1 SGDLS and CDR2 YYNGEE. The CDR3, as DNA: TGTGCCAGCAGCGTAGCTTCCGGGACCCCCGAGCAGTACTTC. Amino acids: CASSVASGTPEQYF.

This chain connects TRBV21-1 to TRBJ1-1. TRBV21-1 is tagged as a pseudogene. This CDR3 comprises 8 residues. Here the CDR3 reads CASTRAFF. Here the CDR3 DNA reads TGTGCCAGCACGCGGGCTTTCTTT.

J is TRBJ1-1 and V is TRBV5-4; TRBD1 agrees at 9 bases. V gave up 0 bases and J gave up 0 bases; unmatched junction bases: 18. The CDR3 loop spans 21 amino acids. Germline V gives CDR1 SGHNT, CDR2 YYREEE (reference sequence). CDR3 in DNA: TGTGCCAGCAGCTTGGTATCTGGGGGACAGGGCCTAACTCTACTGAACACTGAAGCTTTCTTT. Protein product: CASSLVSGGQGLTLLNTEAFF.

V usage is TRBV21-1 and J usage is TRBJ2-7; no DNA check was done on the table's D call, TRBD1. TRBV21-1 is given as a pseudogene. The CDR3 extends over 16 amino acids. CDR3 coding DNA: TGTGCCAGCAGCTCTATACAGGGAGGTTGGACCTACGAGCAGTACTTC. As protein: CASSSIQGGWTYEQYF.

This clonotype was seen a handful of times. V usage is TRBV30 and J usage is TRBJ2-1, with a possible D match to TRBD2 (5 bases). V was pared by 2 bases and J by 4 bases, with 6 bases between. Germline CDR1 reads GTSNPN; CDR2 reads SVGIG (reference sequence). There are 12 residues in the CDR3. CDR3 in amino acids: CAWSRRYNEQFF. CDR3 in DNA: TGTGCCTGGAGTAGGAGGTACAATGAGCAGTTCTTC.

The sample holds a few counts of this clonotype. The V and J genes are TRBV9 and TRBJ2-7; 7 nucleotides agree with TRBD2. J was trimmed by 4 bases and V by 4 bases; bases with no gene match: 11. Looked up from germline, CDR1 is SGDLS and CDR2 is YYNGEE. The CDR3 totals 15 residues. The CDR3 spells CASSFEAGTIYEQYF. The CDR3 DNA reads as TGTGCCAGCAGCTTCGAAGCCGGGACTATTTACGAGCAGTACTTC.

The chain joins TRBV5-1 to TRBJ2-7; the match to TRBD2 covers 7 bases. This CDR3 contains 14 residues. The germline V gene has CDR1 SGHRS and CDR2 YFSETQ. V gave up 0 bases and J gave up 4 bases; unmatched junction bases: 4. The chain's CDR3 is CASSLELGGYEQYF. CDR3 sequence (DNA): TGCGCCAGCAGCTTGGAATTGGGAGGGTACGAGCAGTACTTC.

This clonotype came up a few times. CDR3 bases: TGTGCCAGCAGCTCCCGGGGCAGAGATAGCGGGAGAGAATCAGATACGCAGTATTTT. Its protein is CASSSRGRDSGRESDTQYF. V and J are TRBV11-2 and TRBJ2-3; 9 nucleotides align to TRBD2. Germline values: CDR1 SGHAT, CDR2 FQNNGV. CDR3 length: 19 residues. The V and J ends lost 4 bases and 4 bases, in that order; junction bases with no gene match: 18.

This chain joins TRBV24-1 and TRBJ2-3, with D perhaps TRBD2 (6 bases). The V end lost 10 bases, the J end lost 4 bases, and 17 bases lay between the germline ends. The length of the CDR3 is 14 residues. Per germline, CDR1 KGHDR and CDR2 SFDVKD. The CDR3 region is CATDSGGVADTQYF. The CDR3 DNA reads TGTGCCACAGACTCCGGGGGTGTGGCAGATACGCAGTATTTT.

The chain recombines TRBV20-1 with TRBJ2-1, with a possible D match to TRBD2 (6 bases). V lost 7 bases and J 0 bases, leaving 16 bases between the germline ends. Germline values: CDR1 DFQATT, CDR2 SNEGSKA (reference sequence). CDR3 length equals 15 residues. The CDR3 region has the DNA TGCAGTGTAACCCTACCGGGACTCTCCTACAATGAGCAGTTCTTC. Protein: CSVTLPGLSYNEQFF.

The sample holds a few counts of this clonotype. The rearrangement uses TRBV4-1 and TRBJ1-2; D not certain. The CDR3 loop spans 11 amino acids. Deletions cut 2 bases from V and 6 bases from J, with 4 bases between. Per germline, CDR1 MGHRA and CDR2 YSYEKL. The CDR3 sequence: CASSQNDGYTF. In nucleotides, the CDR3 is TGCGCCAGCAGCCAAAACGATGGCTACACCTTC.